This TCR beta chain was sequenced in a study of shared clonotypes between healthy human individuals. On the study more broadly: Used for every donor were three CD4 naive, three CD4 memory, two CD8 naive and one CD8 memory plate. Regarding the study as a whole: Deeper or shallower sequencing was expected to change how clonotypes are shared among donors.

As to this clone: Its antigen is not known.

Deep was the level at which the assay was run. TCRdb's table, derived via immunoSEQ multiplex PCR, lists solely in-frame clones and lacks some. This table has 2,500,000 or so clones, 93% appearing once. Investigators divided CD4+ cells into CD45RA+ naive and CD45RA-negative memory subsets. With 7 bases clipped from V and 6 bases from J, the junction kept 9 bases outside the gene matches. Germline V CDR1 and CDR2: LNHDA, SQIVND (reference sequence). The CDR3 has 15 residues. The chain carries TRBV19 and TRBJ2-1; 10 positions agree with TRBD2. Sequenced material: naive CD4+ T cells from PBMCs. The subset was: CD45RA+ positively selected. The source of this sequence is a young man in good health. Some clones in this sample may be carry-over from other donors' samples. The CDR3 is CASNSAGGPSNEQFF. CDR3 in DNA: TGTGCCAGTAATTCAGCGGGAGGGCCGTCCAATGAGCAGTTCTTC.